A selection of T cell receptor beta chains follows, all from one sample in a study of cytomegalovirus exposure and HLA in healthy donors. Sequenced by immunoSEQ multiplex PCR; TCRdb stores in-frame clones only, minus some. The sample records 69,000 or so clones, about 73% being singletons. The sequenced sample consisted of PBMCs. The origin of the receptors is a woman between 55 and 75 years old in good health and CMV-seropositive. The CDR3 runs from the conserved cysteine through the conserved F or W. The D gene is left open where the match is weak. Clone size is not always given. Where it is, it says once, few, many or a class for expanded clones.

TRBJ2-7 TRBD2 - TRBV6-5 TGTGCCAGCCTAGACCCGGGGGGTTCCTACGAGCAGTACTTC CASLDPGGSYEQYF
TRBJ2-2 - - TRBV11-2 TGTGCCAGCAGCTTAAGGTTTCAAGCGGGGAACACCGGGGAGCTGTTTTTT CASSLRFQAGNTGELFF
TRBJ2-7 - - TRBV2 TGTGCCAGCAGTGGTCAGGGGTGGTACGAGCAGTACTTC CASSGQGWYEQYF
TRBJ2-3 - - TRBV2 TGTGCCAGCAGTGCCACTAGACGGATCACAGATACGCAGTATTTT CASSATRRITDTQYF
TRBJ2-1 - - TRBV7-9 TGTGCCAGCAGCTTCGCAGGTTACAATGAGCAGTTCTTC CASSFAGYNEQFF
TRBJ1-2 TRBD1 - TRBV5-1 TGCGCCAGCAGCTCCCGGGGGGACAGGGGTGTCTATGGCTACACCTTC CASSSRGDRGVYGYTF
TRBJ2-7 - - TRBV30 TGTGCCTGGAGTGTACCGGGAACGGGGGACTTGGGCGAGCAGTACTTC CAWSVPGTGDLGEQYF
TRBJ2-5 TRBD2 - TRBV18 TGTGCCAGCTCACCTTCGCGGACTCTAGCGGGAGGCAAGGAGACCCAGTACTTC CASSPSRTLAGGKETQYF
TRBJ1-4 - - TRBV5-4 TGTGCCAGCAGCTTACAGGGAATCGATGAAAAACTGTTTTTT CASSLQGIDEKLFF
TRBJ1-4 TRBD1 - TRBV30 TGTGCCTGGAGTGGACAGGGTGGACAACTGTTTTTT CAWSGQGGQLFF
TRBJ2-2 TRBD2 few TRBV28 TGTGCCAGCAGTTTCCCCGGGACTAGGAAGGGGGAGCTGTTTTTT CASSFPGTRKGELFF
TRBJ2-2 TRBD1 - TRBV4-1 TGCGCCAGCAGCCACGGACAGGCGTCGAACACCGGGGAGCTGTTTTTT CASSHGQASNTGELFF
TRBJ2-3 - few TRBV12-5 TGTGCTAGTGGACAGAGCACAGATACGCAGTATTTT CASGQSTDTQYF
TRBJ1-5 - - TRBV7-2 TGTGCCAGCAGCTTAGGGCAGAATCAGCCCCAGCATTTT CASSLGQNQPQHF
TRBJ2-7 - - TRBV11-2 TGTGCCAGCAGCTTAGGTCCCGGGGAGCAGTACTTC CASSLGPGEQYF
TRBJ1-3 TRBD1 - TRBV5-1 TGCGCCAGCAGCTTGGTTTACAGGGGGCACGGAAACACCATATATTTT CASSLVYRGHGNTIYF
TRBJ2-7 - - TRBV7-7 TGTGCTAGCAGCTTAAGGAGAGCAGACAGATCCTACGAGCAGTACTTC CASSLRRADRSYEQYF
TRBJ2-2 - once TRBV4-1 TGCGCCAGCAGCCGCTTATTCACCGGGACAACGAACACCGGGGAGCTGTTTTTT CASSRLFTGTTNTGELFF
TRBJ1-4 TRBD1 - TRBV5-1 TGCGCCAGCAGCTCGACAGGGTCCCTTGACAAACTGTTTTTT CASSSTGSLDKLFF
TRBJ1-3 - - TRBV29-1 TGCAGCGCCCGACAGGAAAACACCATATATTTT CSARQENTIYF
TRBJ1-6 - - TRBV5-1 TGCGCCAGCAGCTTGAACGGAGGGGTAGATAATTCACCCCTCCACTTT CASSLNGGVDNSPLHF
TRBJ2-7 TRBD2 - TRBV5-4 TGTGCCAGCAGCTCCGTAAAAGCGGGAGGAACGTCCGAGCAGTACTTC CASSSVKAGGTSEQYF
TRBJ2-2 TRBD1 - TRBV7-2 TGTGCCAGCAGCAAGGACAGGGGGAACACCGGGGAGCTGTTTTTT CASSKDRGNTGELFF
TRBJ1-5 - - TRBV13 TGTGCCAGCAGCTTCGGGCGAGGGTGCGGTCAGCCCCAGCATTTT CASSFGRGCGQPQHF
TRBJ2-5 - many TRBV5-1 TGCGCCAGCAGCTATGCCGGGACAATTGGGGGTGAGACCCAGTACTTC CASSYAGTIGGETQYF
TRBJ2-1 - - TRBV21-1 TGTGCCAGCAGCTCAGCCGGCAGGGGAAGGAATGAGCAGTTCTTC CASSSAGRGRNEQFF
TRBJ2-6 - once TRBV5-1 TGCGCCAGCAGCTCCTCCAGCTCTGGGGCCAACGTCCTGACTTTC CASSSSSSGANVLTF